One sample yielded the 32 T cell receptor beta chains listed below, sequenced in a study of blood T cell repertoires in COVID-19. Data came from immunoSEQ multiplex PCR; TCRdb stores just in-frame clones and leaves some out. The sample includes some 180,000 clones, 65% to 85% of them seen just once. The specimen sequenced was peripheral blood. These receptors all stem from a man aged 65 to 85 with active or convalescent COVID-19.

This clone was observed once. The chain recombines TRBV5-1 with TRBJ2-7; 7 bases map to TRBD1. Germline V CDR1 and CDR2: SGHRS, YFSETQ. This CDR3 comprises 15 residues. Trimming took 0 bases from V and 5 from J; bases not matched to a gene: 8. The CDR3: CASSLDRGVGNEQYF. The CDR3 nucleotides are TGCGCCAGCAGCTTGGACAGGGGAGTCGGGAACGAGCAGTACTTC. Filled out from reference TRBV5-1 and TRBJ2-7, the complete variable domain reads KAGVTQTPRYLIKTRGQQVTLSCSPISGHRSVSWYQQTPGQGLQFLFEYFSETQRNKGNFPGRFSGRQFSNSRSEMNVSTLELGDSALYLCASSLDRGVGNEQYFGPGTRLTVT.

The chain carries TRBV5-1 and TRBJ2-1, with D maybe TRBD2 (5 bases). Trimming shortened V by 0 bases and J by 9 bases, and 13 bases separated the two germline ends. This CDR3 spans 14 amino acids. Germline V CDR1 and CDR2: SGHRS, YFSETQ. Here the CDR3 DNA reads TGCGCCAGCAGCTTGGCCAGTGGTGCGGGTGAGCAGTTCTTC. Amino acids: CASSLASGAGEQFF. Full variable domain (missing parts from reference TRBV5-1 and TRBJ2-1): KAGVTQTPRYLIKTRGQQVTLSCSPISGHRSVSWYQQTPGQGLQFLFEYFSETQRNKGNFPGRFSGRQFSNSRSEMNVSTLELGDSALYLCASSLASGAGEQFFGPGTRLTVL.

The V call is TRBV15, the J call TRBJ1-4; D remains ambiguous. The ends were cut back, 0 bases at V and 3 bases at J, with 8 bases in the middle. The CDR3 runs to 15 residues. Germline assignment: CDR1 LNHNV and CDR2 YYDKDF (reference sequence). This CDR3 reads CATSRESVPNEKLFF. CDR3 DNA sequence: TGTGCCACCAGCAGAGAGTCGGTTCCTAATGAAAAACTGTTTTTT.

The gene calls are TRBV5-1 and TRBJ2-5; D is undetermined. The ends were cut back, 2 bases at V and 2 bases at J, with 4 bases in the middle. From germline, CDR1 is SGHRS and CDR2 YFSETQ. This CDR3 has 12 residues. CDR3 coding DNA: TGCGCCAGCAGCTTCCAACAAGAGACCCAGTACTTC. It is translated as CASSFQQETQYF.

This clone was picked up a small number of times. The chain employs TRBV10-3 and TRBJ2-7; 10 nucleotides match TRBD1. CDR1 and CDR2 from the germline V gene are ENHRY and SYGVKD. This CDR3 comprises 15 residues. The ends lost 6 bases at V and 0 bases at J; junction bases unmatched: 5. The CDR3 DNA is TGTGCCATCAGGGAGGACAGGGGGGACTCCTACGAGCAGTACTTC. Protein product: CAIREDRGDSYEQYF.

The genes are TRBV7-2 and TRBJ1-1; possible D gene TRBD1, 6 bases. V lost 5 bases to trimming and J lost 1 base, with 17 bases between them. There are 16 residues in the CDR3. CDR1 is SGHTA, CDR2 FQGNSA, per germline. As DNA, the CDR3 is TGTGCCAGCAGCAGCTCTGGGACACACGGGAACACTGAAGCTTTCTTT. This translates into CASSSSGTHGNTEAFF.

This clone was picked up a small number of times. The rearrangement links TRBV5-4 to TRBJ2-7; TRBD1 agrees at 7 bases. This CDR3 spans 14 amino acids. V was pared by 3 bases and J by 3 bases, with 6 bases of the junction left unmatched. Germline V gene lookup returns CDR1 SGHNT and CDR2 YYREEE (reference sequence). The CDR3 sequence: CASSSPTGNYEQYF. DNA of the CDR3: TGTGCCAGCAGCTCCCCGACAGGGAACTACGAGCAGTACTTC.

This clone was counted once. The chain uses TRBV12-3 or TRBV12-4 and TRBJ1-1, with D perhaps TRBD1 (6 bases). The V end was cut by 6 bases, the J end by 7 bases, with 12 bases between. This CDR3 has 12 amino acids. Here the CDR3 DNA reads TGTGCCAGCAGCCTCCTCAGGGGTGAAGCTTTCTTT. As protein: CASSLLRGEAFF.

CDR3: CASSSGTGTGYTF. The CDR3 DNA follows: TGTGCCAGCAGTTCCGGGACAGGGACCGGCTACACCTTC. The chain couples TRBV6-1 to TRBJ1-2, with 9 bases aligning to TRBD1. V was pared by 5 bases and J by 8 bases, with 6 bases of the junction left unmatched. This CDR3 is built from 13 residues. The V gene's germline CDR1 is MNHNS and CDR2 SASEGT.

This chain links TRBV28 with TRBJ1-6; 8 positions agree with TRBD1. The junction had 8 bases not matched to a gene; V was cut back by 6 bases and J by 10 bases. The germline gives CDR1 MDHEN, CDR2 SYDVKM. The CDR3 runs to 14 residues. The CDR3 bases are TGTGCCAGCAGCGTTACAGGGGGGAGATCACCCCTCCACTTT. It translates to CASSVTGGRSPLHF.

The sample holds one count of this clone. V usage is TRBV29-1 and J usage is TRBJ1-2; 8 bases are shared with TRBD1. CDR1 SQVTM and CDR2 ANQGSEA come from the germline V gene. This CDR3 region has 14 residues. The V gene end was trimmed by 7 bases and the J gene end by 4 bases; junction bases not matched to a gene: 11. CDR3 loop: CSAPSGQVGYGYTF. The CDR3 DNA sequence: TGCAGCGCCCCCTCGGGACAGGTGGGCTATGGCTACACCTTC.

The rearrangement uses TRBV5-1 and TRBJ2-5, with TRBD2 identical over 7 bases. CDR1 is SGHRS and CDR2 is YFSETQ in the germline V gene. V dropped 4 bases and J dropped 2; count of bases not matched to a gene: 8. The CDR3 has 15 amino acids. CDR3 nucleotide sequence: TGCGCCAGCAGCCCCGGCGGGGGTCGGCAAGAGACCCAGTACTTC. This encodes CASSPGGGRQETQYF.

J is TRBJ1-4 and V is TRBV10-3, with a possible D match to TRBD1 (5 bases). The CDR3 contains 14 residues. V was pared by 2 bases and J by 5 bases, with 9 bases between. Germline V gives CDR1 ENHRY, CDR2 SYGVKD. The CDR3: CAISEDRPNEKLFF. For the CDR3, the DNA is TGTGCCATCAGTGAGGACAGACCAAATGAAAAACTGTTTTTT.

The genes are TRBV5-5 and TRBJ2-5; D may be TRBD2 (6 bases). This CDR3 comprises 15 residues. V lost 4 bases, J lost 4 bases, and 17 bases lay in between. The V gene's germline CDR1 is SGHKS and CDR2 YYEKEE (reference sequence). The CDR3 sequence is CASSRRGEERETQYF. The CDR3 DNA sequence: TGTGCCAGCAGCCGACGAGGGGAGGAGAGAGAGACCCAGTACTTC.

V and J are TRBV18 and TRBJ1-6; D remains unclear. Germline values: CDR1 KGHSH, CDR2 LQKENI. The CDR3 totals 16 residues. Between the trimmed V and J ends, which lost 3 bases and 9 bases, there was a span of 18 bases. CDR3 coding DNA: TGTGCCAGCTCACCGTTGAAGGCGACCGGGAGTTCACCCCTCCACTTT. It encodes CASSPLKATGSSPLHF.

Here the CDR3 DNA reads TGTGCCAGCAGCTTTACTGTCACGCAAGAGACCCAGTACTTC. Translating gives CASSFTVTQETQYF. V and J are TRBV7-2 and TRBJ2-5, with D unresolved. V was clipped by 3 bases and J by 2 bases, with 10 bases between them. The CDR3 has 14 residues. Per germline, CDR1 SGHTA and CDR2 FQGNSA.

The J gene is TRBJ2-1, the V gene TRBV20-1; D may be TRBD1 (6 bases). Germline CDR1 is DFQATT and CDR2 is SNEGSKA (reference sequence). V was shortened by 3 bases and J by 6 bases, with 15 bases between the two germline ends. This CDR3 comprises 14 residues. CDR3 coding DNA: TGCAGTGCTAGTGAACAGGGCCACGGCAATGAGCAGTTCTTC. Its protein is CSASEQGHGNEQFF.

The chain carries TRBV27 and TRBJ2-1; D is possibly TRBD1 (6 bases). This CDR3 has 13 residues. Trimming shortened V by 5 bases and J by 3 bases, and 8 bases separated the two germline ends. Germline V gene lookup returns CDR1 MNHEY and CDR2 SMNVEV (reference sequence). In nucleotides, the CDR3 is TGTGCCAGCAGTCCGACAGGCTACAATGAGCAGTTCTTC. Its protein is CASSPTGYNEQFF.

The chain has TRBV3-1 (or the pseudogene TRBV3-2) and TRBJ2-3; 10 bases match TRBD2. V lost 6 bases to trimming and J lost 3 bases; unmatched junction nucleotides: 9. The CDR3 covers 16 residues. In germline, CDR1 is LGHDT, CDR2 YNNKEL (reference sequence). The CDR3 protein is CASRPQASGRTDTQYF. CDR3 coding DNA: TGTGCCAGCAGACCCCAAGCTAGCGGGAGAACAGATACGCAGTATTTT.

V gene TRBV12-3 or TRBV12-4 combines with J gene TRBJ2-7; the D is unclear. CDR3 length: 11 amino acids. Trimming cost V 5 bases and J 3 bases, with 5 bases left between them. The CDR3 reads CASSAYYEQYF. The CDR3 nucleotides read TGTGCCAGCAGTGCGTACTACGAGCAGTACTTC.

This clone is a singleton in its sample. The genes are TRBV10-2 and TRBJ2-7; 9 nucleotides line up with TRBD1. The germline V gene encodes CDR1 WSHSY and CDR2 SAAADI. V lost 6 bases and J lost 3; bases outside the gene matches: 3. The CDR3 runs 13 residues. CDR3 bases: TGCGCCAGCAGCAGGGACAGGGTCTACGAGCAGTACTTC. Translating it yields CASSRDRVYEQYF.

This clone occurred once. The CDR3 DNA is TGTGCCAGCAGTGAAGGGGCAGGGGCCAAAAACATTCAGTACTTC. Translation gives CASSEGAGAKNIQYF. V is TRBV6-4 and J is TRBJ2-4; possible D gene TRBD1, 5 bases. CDR1 and CDR2 from the germline V gene are MRHNA and SNTAGT. This CDR3 contains 15 residues. V was cut by 3 bases and J by 1 base, with 10 bases left in between.

This clone has just one count. The genes are TRBV18 and TRBJ1-6; 7 bases agree with TRBD1. V shed 6 bases and J 9 bases; nucleotides not matched to a gene: 8. Germline lookup yields CDR1 KGHSH and CDR2 LQKENI. CDR3 size: 14 residues. CDR3 residues: CASSPTGVSSPLHF. The CDR3 bases are TGTGCCAGCTCGCCCACAGGGGTTTCTTCACCCCTCCACTTT.

The rearrangement uses TRBV19 and TRBJ1-5; 7 bases fit TRBD1. J was trimmed by 3 bases and V by 7 bases; bases with no gene match: 18. The CDR3 extends over 18 amino acids. CDR1 is LNHDA and CDR2 is SQIVND in the germline V gene (reference sequence). The chain's CDR3 is CASTQAYMKGAFNQPQHF. The CDR3 DNA reads as TGTGCCAGTACCCAGGCCTACATGAAGGGGGCTTTCAATCAGCCCCAGCATTTT.

CDR3 sequence reads: CASSPRSGGETQYF. The CDR3 DNA is TGTGCCAGCAGCCCCCGATCGGGAGGGGAGACCCAGTACTTC. This chain connects TRBV6-6 to TRBJ2-5, with 8 bases identical to TRBD2. Germline V gene lookup returns CDR1 MNHNY and CDR2 SVGAGI (reference sequence). The junction had 8 bases not matched to a gene; V was cut back by 6 bases and J by 5 bases. The CDR3 spans 14 residues.

The chain uses TRBV29-1 and TRBJ1-1, with D unresolved. Germline CDR1 reads SQVTM; CDR2 reads ANQGSEA. CDR3 length: 11 amino acids. The V gene lost 4 bases and the J gene lost 7 bases, with 10 bases spanning the gap. The CDR3 coding sequence is TGCAGCGTTGTTCTCCCAGGTGAAGCTTTCTTT. Encoded protein: CSVVLPGEAFF.

CDR3 region: CAISGGPANEKLFF. The CDR3 nucleotides are TGTGCCATCAGTGGGGGGCCGGCTAATGAAAAACTGTTTTTT. V and J are TRBV10-3 and TRBJ1-4; D possibly corresponds to TRBD1 (6 bases). The CDR3 is 14 residues long. With 4 bases removed from V and 3 bases from J, the gap between germline ends came to 9 bases. The germline V gene has CDR1 ENHRY and CDR2 SYGVKD.

This sequence joins TRBV19 and TRBJ2-7; TRBD1 matches 7 bases. The V segment lost 5 bases and the J segment 3 bases; nucleotides outside the gene matches: 7. Germline V gene lookup returns CDR1 LNHDA and CDR2 SQIVND (reference sequence). The CDR3 totals 14 residues. CDR3: CASSAQGQNYEQYF. The CDR3 DNA is TGTGCCAGTAGTGCCCAGGGACAGAACTACGAGCAGTACTTC.

The chain has TRBV27 and TRBJ2-1; TRBD2 matches at 9 bases. CDR1 is MNHEY and CDR2 is SMNVEV in the germline V gene (reference sequence). The junction had 7 bases not matched to a gene; V was cut back by 0 bases and J by 4 bases. The CDR3 is made up of 17 amino acids. This chain's CDR3 is CASSLSMREGLYNEQFF. CDR3 coding DNA: TGTGCCAGCAGTTTATCGATGCGGGAGGGCCTGTACAATGAGCAGTTCTTC.

The V call is TRBV18, the J call TRBJ2-3; 13 bases agree with TRBD2. Germline-derived CDR1 and CDR2 are KGHSH and LQKENI. V gave up 4 bases and J gave up 1 base; unmatched junction bases: 8. This CDR3 spans 18 amino acids. The CDR3 reads CASSLRTSGSWGTDTQYF. CDR3 nucleotides: TGTGCCAGCTCACTACGGACTAGCGGGAGTTGGGGCACAGATACGCAGTATTTT.

The chain carries TRBV7-2 and TRBJ2-5; the D gene is possibly TRBD2 (5 bases). V lost 5 bases to trimming and J lost 4 bases, with 17 bases between them. Germline CDR1 is SGHTA and CDR2 is FQGNSA. CDR3 length: 15 amino acids. The CDR3 loop reads CASSEGLGSGETQYF. In DNA form, the CDR3 reads TGTGCCAGCAGCGAGGGTCTGGGCTCTGGAGAGACCCAGTACTTC. The full variable domain, its missing parts supplied by reference TRBV7-2 and TRBJ2-5, is GAGVSQSPSNKVTEKGKDVELRCDPISGHTALYWYRQSLGQGLEFLIYFQGNSAPDKSGLPSDRFSAERTGGSVSTLTIQRTQQEDSAVYLCASSEGLGSGETQYFGPGTRLLVL.

This clone was seen a single time. The gene calls are TRBV7-2 and TRBJ2-1; D might be TRBD2 (5 bases). V lost 1 base and J 6 bases, leaving 10 bases between the germline ends. This CDR3 is 14 amino acids long. CDR1 SGHTA and CDR2 FQGNSA come from the germline V gene. The CDR3 spells CASSLGGGANEQFF. CDR3 coding DNA: TGTGCCAGCAGCTTAGGAGGAGGTGCCAATGAGCAGTTCTTC.